This TCR beta chain was profiled in a study of response to subunit inactivated influenza vaccine. Study-wide results and limits: Authors suggested seasonal influenza vaccinations each recruit few new T cells.

The CDR3 is made up of 15 amino acids. V gave up 4 bases and J gave up 6 bases; unmatched junction bases: 6. Germline V gives CDR1 SGHDT, CDR2 YYEEEE. From the RT-PCR reads, TCRdb called clonotypes with MiXCR, one entry per CDR3 protein. The data show fewer than 800,000 distinct CDR3 sequences, less than 20% seen once. This clonotype was seen only a few times. Antigen unknown. The V gene is TRBV5-6, the J gene TRBJ1-6, with 8 bases matching TRBD1. Material: PBMCs from blood, obtained 11 to 12 days after vaccination. The source of this sequence is a man between 50 and 59 years old who received an inactivated influenza vaccine. CDR3 sequence reads: CASSPKDRVNSPLHF. Written as DNA, the CDR3 is TGTGCCAGCAGCCCCAAGGACAGGGTTAATTCACCCCTCCACTTT.